This entry concerns a single T cell receptor (beta chain). The junction departs from the called germline gene at one end, perhaps through a read error. Different DNA sequences within this sample yield the same CDR3. These data belong to a study of OX40 agonist ivuxolimab in advanced cancers. At cycle 4 day 1, cycle 7 day 1, and baseline, blood was sampled. The CDR3 runs to 12 residues. The germline gives CDR1 SQVTM, CDR2 ANQGSEA. The table came from immunoSEQ multiplex PCR; TCRdb's copy has only in-frame clones and leaves some out. The repertoire holds tens of thousands of clones, about 90% seen once, with about 0.3% in the top ten.

The material was CD4+ or CD8+ T cells sorted from blood, obtained in a trial of the OX40 agonist ivuxolimab. The rearrangement uses TRBV29-1 and TRBJ2-7; the match to TRBD1 covers 7 bases. This clonotype was sampled from an adult with an advanced solid tumor such as melanoma, head and neck, liver or kidney cancer. CDR3 protein: CSVETGTYEQYF. The CDR3 DNA is TGCAGCGTAGAGACAGGGACCTACGAGCAGTACTTT.